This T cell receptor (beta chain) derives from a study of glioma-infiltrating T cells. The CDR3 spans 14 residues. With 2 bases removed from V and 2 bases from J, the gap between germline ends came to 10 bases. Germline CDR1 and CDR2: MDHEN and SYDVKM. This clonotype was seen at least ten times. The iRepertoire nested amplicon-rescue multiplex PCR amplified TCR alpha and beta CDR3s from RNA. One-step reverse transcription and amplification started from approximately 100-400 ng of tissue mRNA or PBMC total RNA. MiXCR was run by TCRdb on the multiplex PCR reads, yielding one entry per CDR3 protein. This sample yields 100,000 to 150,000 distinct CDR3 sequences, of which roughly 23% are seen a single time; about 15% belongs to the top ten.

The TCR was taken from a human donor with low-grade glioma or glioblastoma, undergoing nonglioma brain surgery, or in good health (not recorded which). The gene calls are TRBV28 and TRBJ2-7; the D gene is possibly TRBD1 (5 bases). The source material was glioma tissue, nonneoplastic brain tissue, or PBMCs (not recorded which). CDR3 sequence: CASSLPGITYEQYF. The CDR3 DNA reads TGTGCCAGCAGTTTACCAGGGATTACCTACGAGCAGTACTTC.